This TCR beta chain was retrieved from a study of molecular identifiers for immune sequencing clone quantification. Study observations and caveats: More than 97% of effector molecules, versus under 1% of naive-cell molecules, belonged to clones above 20 RNA copies.

Sorting defined naive CD8 T cells as CD8+CD4-CCR7+CD45RA+. This clonotype came up a few times. The antigen is not known. CDR3 length: 19 amino acids. J lost 0 bases, V lost 1 base, and 8 bases had no gene match. Germline V lookup: CDR1 SGHAT, CDR2 FQNNGV. One entry per CDR3 protein, called by TCRdb with MiXCR from the PCR reads. The sample shows approximately 550,000 distinct CDR3 sequences, about 22% of them seen only once. The chain recombines TRBV11-2 with TRBJ2-1; TRBD2 agrees at 11 bases. This receptor was taken from a human donor in good health. Some libraries in this study had Jurkat cell RNA spiked in. The specimen was naive CD8+ T cells from blood, with Jurkat cell RNA spiked in. As to subset: FACS-sorted CD8+CD4-CCR7+CD45RA+ naive T cells. The CDR3 region is CASSLASGGSTYSYNEQFF. The CDR3 nucleotides read TGTGCCAGCAGCTTAGCTAGCGGGGGGTCTACCTACTCCTACAATGAGCAGTTCTTC.